This T cell receptor (beta chain) was captured in a study of radiotherapy plus CTLA-4 blockade in lung cancer. Study summary: In approximately 17% of patients, objective responses were seen; approximately 31% had disease control. General study findings and limits: Early blood T cell clone changes and increased post-radiation serum interferon-beta were reportedly the strongest response predictors. Subsequent to radiotherapy plus ipilimumab, tumor-derived TCR clones underwent expansion in blood.

Of note for this clone: Its antigen is currently unknown.

TCRdb's copy holds only in-frame clones and misses some; the assay was immunoSEQ multiplex PCR. The sample yields about 120,000 clones, just under 90% seen once. People whose metastatic non-small-cell lung cancer was chemo-refractory got focal radiation along with CTLA-4 blockade by ipilimumab. The sequence derives from a human donor with non-small cell lung cancer that progressed on radiotherapy plus ipilimumab. Sequenced here: peripheral blood, sampled from a patient treated with radiotherapy plus ipilimumab.

CDR3 nucleotide sequence: TGTGCCAGCAGTGAATGGGCTAGTCCCGGGGAGCTGTTTTTT. It specifies CASSEWASPGELFF. The rearrangement joins TRBV6-1 to TRBJ2-2; the D is unclear. The CDR3 sequence is 14 residues long. Trimming pared 2 bases from V and 6 bases from J, leaving 10 bases between. CDR1 is MNHNS, CDR2 SASEGT, per germline.